The sequence of this TCR beta chain was determined in a study of CD8+CD57+ T cells in acquired aplastic anemia. About the study: The study obtained an average of roughly 2.9 ug of DNA from sorted CD4+ and CD8+ cells. Overall study findings and caveats: Patients and controls were found to share around 30 CD8+ CDR3 sequences. Between patients and controls, CD8+ Simpson's diversity did not vary significantly.

Trimming removed 7 bases at V and 4 bases at J, with 17 bases between. The germline V gene encodes CDR1 SGHRS and CDR2 YFSETQ. The CDR3 has 14 residues. Patients chosen for sequencing had CD8+CD57+ cells that had expanded, as shown by flow cytometry. Prior therapy had not been administered to any patient at the time of blood sampling. According to the study, genomic DNA was the template for TCR beta VDJ and CDR3 profiling. Each CDR3 protein gets one entry after TCRdb re-called the reads with MiXCR. Of about 150,000 distinct CDR3 sequences in the sample, about 48% were seen once. Remarks on this clonotype: Antigen unknown. This sequence may be a read error, since a much larger clone differs from it by one base.

Sequenced material: sorted CD4+, CD8+, or CD8+CD57+ T cells (not recorded which) from PBMCs. The receptor was derived from a human donor with aplastic anemia. The J gene is TRBJ1-2, the V gene TRBV5-1; tentatively, D is TRBD1 (5 bases). The CDR3 loop reads CASGLKGDSYGYTF. As DNA, the CDR3 is TGCGCCAGCGGCCTCAAAGGGGATTCCTATGGCTACACCTTC.